The sequence of this TCR beta chain was determined in a study of blood T cells in healthy people across ages. Sample-barcoded 5' priming and a J-beta primer mix drove a second PCR of roughly 7 to 11 cycles. A template-switch adaptor containing 12 random nucleotides labeled each cDNA molecule. TCRdb used MiXCR to reprocess the 5' RACE reads, holding one entry per CDR3 protein. Of about 780,000 distinct CDR3 sequences in the sample, roughly 24% are singletons; the top ten hold about 2.9%. The sample holds a few counts of this clonotype. Relative to the germline gene, one junction end is altered; a read error may explain this. The length of the CDR3 is 16 residues. This sample also belongs to another study, concerning T cells of mothers and their children.

The TCR was taken from a boy aged 5-17 years in good health. V is TRBV12-3 or TRBV12-4 and J is TRBJ2-6; maybe TRBD1 (6 bases). The sample was blood. The DNA of the CDR3 is TGTGCCAACAGTCCGGACAGACCATCTGGGGCCAACGTCCTGACTTTC. Protein product: CANSPDRPSGANVLTF.